This T cell receptor beta chain was obtained from a study of shared clonotypes between healthy human individuals. Points from the study as a whole: Large depth notwithstanding, sorted-subset sequencing proved incomplete by rarefaction. The study found about 5% of naive CD4 clonotypes shared across a handful of donors.

The CDR3 has 15 residues. The V segment lost 3 bases and the J segment 4 bases; nucleotides outside the gene matches: 7. Germline assignment: CDR1 KGHSH and CDR2 LQKENI. Those who donated, Caucasian adults without exception, all lived in Nashville, Tennessee. A word on this clone: Its antigen is unknown.

The table came from immunoSEQ multiplex PCR; TCRdb's copy has only in-frame clones and leaves some out. The sample has millions of clones; around nine tenths are singletons. Sequencing used naive CD4+ T cells sorted from blood. Subset defined: CD45RA+ positively selected. The receptor's source is a man aged 18 to 30 in good health. This chain connects TRBV18 to TRBJ2-5; 8 bases are shared with TRBD1. The CDR3 spells CASSPRQGAIETQYF. The CDR3 nucleotides are TGTGCCAGCTCACCCCGTCAGGGGGCAATAGAGACCCAGTACTTC.